Shown below are 21 T cell receptor beta chains from a single sample sequenced in a study of human T cells and chemical hapten exposure. Time point meaning: patch test 3, about 24 weeks after DPC sensitization. The treatment here: therapeutic diphenylcyclopropenone sensitization with weekly scalp DPC. In TCRdb, the RACE reads were re-called with MiXCR into one record per CDR3 protein. Of fewer than 100,000 distinct CDR3 sequences in the sample, about 11% were seen once. The sequencing used whole blood, collected in connection with sensitization to the hapten diphenylcyclopropenone (DPC). These receptors came from a woman aged 30 to 39 with alopecia areata. Some clones in this sample may be carry-over from other donors' samples.

This clonotype was detected many times. The J gene is TRBJ2-6, the V gene TRBV28; 7 nucleotides line up with TRBD1. CDR3 length equals 16 residues. Germline values: CDR1 MDHEN, CDR2 SYDVKM. Trimming at V came to 10 bases and at J to 1 base, leaving 10 bases not matched to a gene. The CDR3: CATTGTAQSGANVLTF. In nucleotides, the CDR3 is TGTGCCACCACCGGGACAGCCCAATCTGGGGCCAACGTCCTGACTTTC. The full variable domain, completed using reference TRBV28 and TRBJ2-6, is DVKVTQSSRYLVKRTGEKVFLECVQDMDHENMFWYRQDPGLGLRLIYFSYDVKMKEKGDIPEGYSVSREKKERFSLILESASTNQTSMYLCATTGTAQSGANVLTFGAGSRLTVL.

This clonotype was counted a few times. This chain uses TRBV27 with TRBJ1-1; D perhaps matches TRBD1 (6 bases). From germline, CDR1 is MNHEY and CDR2 SMNVEV (reference sequence). With 6 bases removed from V and 5 bases from J, the gap between germline ends came to 16 bases. The CDR3 runs to 14 residues. CDR3: CASRVSFRGTEAFF. The DNA for the CDR3 is TGTGCCAGCAGGGTCTCTTTCAGGGGAACTGAAGCTTTCTTT.

This clonotype was found many times. The rearrangement links TRBV29-1 to TRBJ1-5; 8 nucleotides align to TRBD1. CDR1 is SQVTM, CDR2 ANQGSEA, per germline. With V trimmed by 6 bases and J by 4 bases, 2 bases remained unmatched. This CDR3 is built from 12 residues. CDR3 nucleotide sequence: TGCAGCGTCCGACAGGGGAATCAGCCCCAGCATTTT. Its protein product is CSVRQGNQPQHF.

This clonotype showed up many times. The V call is TRBV24-1, the J call TRBJ2-3; 10 bases agree with TRBD1. Germline CDR1 KGHDR, CDR2 SFDVKD. Unmatched junction bases numbered 6, after V lost 7 bases and J lost 0 bases. This CDR3 is built from 16 residues. For the CDR3, the DNA is TGTGCCACCAGCGGGGACAGGGGAACTAGCACAGATACGCAGTATTTT. Protein sequence: CATSGDRGTSTDTQYF.

The CDR3 here is CASSLAGGFDEQFF. DNA for the CDR3: TGTGCCAGCAGTCTAGCGGGAGGGTTCGATGAGCAGTTCTTC. V gene TRBV6-2 or TRBV6-3 combines with J gene TRBJ2-1, with TRBD2 identical over 12 bases. CDR3 length: 14 residues. CDR1 is MNHEY and CDR2 is SVGEGT in the germline V gene. V gave up 5 bases and J gave up 8 bases; unmatched junction bases: 4.

V is TRBV12-3 or TRBV12-4 and J is TRBJ2-7; TRBD2 matches 8 bases. The CDR3 is made up of 17 amino acids. Trimming took 4 bases from V and 4 from J; bases not matched to a gene: 15. The CDR3 reads CASSWGAGGRPNYEQYF. The DNA for the CDR3 is TGTGCCAGCAGTTGGGGAGCGGGCGGGAGGCCAAATTACGAGCAGTACTTC.

The chain employs TRBV7-2 and TRBJ2-7; TRBD2 might be the D (6 bases). The CDR3 contains 14 residues. Trimming removed 4 bases at V and 2 bases at J, with 12 bases between. CDR1 is SGHTA and CDR2 is FQGNSA in the germline V gene. The DNA for the CDR3 is TGTGCCAGCAGCTCTGGGACTTTACCCTACGAGCAGTACTTC. It specifies CASSSGTLPYEQYF.

This clonotype was recorded many times. V and J are TRBV7-9 and TRBJ2-3; a possible D gene is TRBD2 (5 bases). The length of the CDR3 is 13 residues. V was trimmed by 10 bases and J by 0 bases, leaving 11 bases between them. Germline assignment: CDR1 SEHNR and CDR2 FQNEAQ (reference sequence). The CDR3 region has the DNA TGTGCCACCACTAGTGGAAGCACAGATACGCAGTATTTT. This sequence encodes CATTSGSTDTQYF.

This clonotype appeared many times. The rearrangement uses TRBV4-1 and TRBJ2-5; D possibly corresponds to TRBD2 (7 bases). V was trimmed by 7 bases and J by 2 bases, leaving 20 bases between them. Per the germline V gene, CDR1 is MGHRA and CDR2 is YSYEKL. The CDR3 is 16 residues long. The CDR3 loop reads CASTPVGRGQQETQYF. DNA of the CDR3: TGCGCCAGCACCCCAGTGGGGCGGGGGCAACAAGAGACCCAGTACTTC.

This clonotype was seen at least ten times. V is TRBV10-1 and J is TRBJ2-7; no clear D gene. Looked up from germline, CDR1 is WNHNN and CDR2 is SYGVQD (reference sequence). CDR3 size: 13 residues. The germline V and J ends were trimmed by 1 base and 5 bases, with 9 bases remaining between them. The CDR3 loop is CASSECKGHEQYF. The CDR3 nucleotides read TGCGCCAGCAGTGAGTGCAAGGGCCACGAGCAGTACTTC.

Many counts were recorded for this clonotype. This chain links TRBV6-2 or TRBV6-3 with TRBJ2-7; 10 bases are a match to TRBD2. Germline V CDR1 and CDR2: MNHEY, SVGEGT. The CDR3 is 15 residues long. Trimming removed 6 bases from V and 3 bases from J; junction bases left unmatched: 8. Here the CDR3 DNA reads TGTGCCAGCAGCCCTACTAGCGGGACCCTCTACGAGCAGTACTTC. It encodes CASSPTSGTLYEQYF.

Points on this clonotype: This could be a read error, since a much larger clone is one nucleotide away. This chain links TRBV27 with TRBJ2-3, with TRBD1 matching over 11 bases. The germline V gene has CDR1 MNHEY and CDR2 SMNVEV (reference sequence). V shed 5 bases, J shed 6 bases, and the junction held 13 bases outside the gene matches. The CDR3 sequence is 17 residues long. This chain's CDR3 is CASSVGTGGSFMDTQYF. CDR3 coding DNA: TGTGCCAGCAGTGTCGGGACAGGGGGATCTTTCATGGATACGCAGTATTTT.

This clonotype was observed many times. The chain joins TRBV7-2 to TRBJ1-6, with D unclear. V gave up 1 base and J gave up 9 bases, with 4 bases separating them. This CDR3 has 12 residues. Looked up from germline, CDR1 is SGHTA and CDR2 is FQGNSA. The CDR3 region has the DNA TGTGCCAGCAGCTTAGAAGTTTCACCCCTCCACTTT. Translating it yields CASSLEVSPLHF.

This chain uses TRBV7-9 with TRBJ1-6; possible D gene TRBD1, 5 bases. Trimming took 1 base from V and 9 from J, leaving 13 bases between them. The V gene's germline CDR1 is SEHNR and CDR2 FQNEAQ (reference sequence). The CDR3 runs to 15 residues. As DNA, the CDR3 is TGTGCCAGCAGCTTAGTAGGCGGGACGGCTTCACCCCTCCACTTT. Protein sequence: CASSLVGGTASPLHF.

The genes are TRBV28 and TRBJ2-5; D not certain. Germline-derived CDR1 and CDR2 are MDHEN and SYDVKM. V gave up 10 bases and J gave up 4 bases, with 16 bases separating them. This CDR3 spans 13 amino acids. CDR3 in amino acids: CATSLVAGETQYF. The CDR3 DNA is TGTGCCACCTCTCTGGTGGCCGGAGAGACCCAGTACTTC. Combining the CDR3 with reference TRBV28 and TRBJ2-5 gives the whole variable domain DVKVTQSSRYLVKRTGEKVFLECVQDMDHENMFWYRQDPGLGLRLIYFSYDVKMKEKGDIPEGYSVSREKKERFSLILESASTNQTSMYLCATSLVAGETQYFGPGTRLLVL.

The chain joins TRBV7-9 to TRBJ2-3; D might be TRBD1 (6 bases). Germline V CDR1 and CDR2: SEHNR, FQNEAQ (reference sequence). This CDR3 region has 16 residues. Trimming cost V 6 bases and J 2 bases, with 18 bases left between them. For the CDR3, the DNA is TGTGCCAGCAGGGCCAGGGGATGGGGAGACACAGATACGCAGTATTTT. Protein product: CASRARGWGDTDTQYF.

This clonotype has just a few counts. The chain has TRBV3-1 and TRBJ2-1; 8 bases are a match to TRBD1. CDR1 LGHDT and CDR2 YNNKEL come from the germline V gene (reference sequence). V shed 1 base and J 2 bases; nucleotides not matched to a gene: 1. CDR3 length: 15 amino acids. The CDR3 nucleotides read TGTGCCAGCAGCCAAGCAGGGGGCCCCTACAATGAGCAGTTCTTC. Protein: CASSQAGGPYNEQFF.

This clonotype was recorded at least ten times. V and J are TRBV6-5 and TRBJ2-3; 7 bases map to TRBD2. From germline, CDR1 is MNHEY and CDR2 SVGAGI. The CDR3 is 15 amino acids. Trimming cost V 6 bases and J 7 bases; bases outside gene matches: 13. The CDR3: CASRELTSLGYTQYF. The CDR3 nucleotides are TGTGCCAGCAGAGAGTTGACTAGCCTGGGTTATACGCAGTATTTT.

There are many counts of this clonotype. The chain is built from TRBV20-1 and TRBJ1-1; D is possibly TRBD1 (5 bases). This CDR3 has 17 residues. Germline assignment: CDR1 DFQATT and CDR2 SNEGSKA (reference sequence). The germline V and J ends were trimmed by 1 base and 2 bases, with 20 bases remaining between them. Written as DNA, the CDR3 is TGCAGTGCTAGAGTGAAGGGACGTAACCACCCTAACACTGAAGCTTTCTTT. It specifies CSARVKGRNHPNTEAFF.

This clonotype was detected ten times or more. The gene calls are TRBV11-2 and TRBJ2-3, with TRBD1 as a possible D gene (6 bases). V lost 10 bases, J lost 0 bases, and 20 bases lay in between. The V gene's germline CDR1 is SGHAT and CDR2 FQNNGV. This CDR3 contains 16 residues. CDR3 DNA: TGTGCCACCCAGAACAGGGCCCCGACTAGCACAGATACGCAGTATTTT. Its protein is CATQNRAPTSTDTQYF.

The chain recombines TRBV9 with TRBJ1-4; 8 nucleotides align to TRBD1. Germline loops: CDR1 SGDLS, CDR2 YYNGEE. V shed 3 bases and J 8 bases; nucleotides not matched to a gene: 12. The CDR3 spans 16 residues. CDR3 amino acids: CASSARGQGDGEKLFF. CDR3 sequence (DNA): TGTGCCAGCAGCGCCCGCGGACAGGGAGACGGCGAAAAACTGTTTTTT.